This T cell receptor (beta chain) emerged from a study of cytomegalovirus exposure and HLA in healthy donors (TCRdb year 2017). About the study as a whole: In an earlier analysis of 587 of the donors, under 300 Gb of sequence data and 120 million or so unique TCR beta sequences from about 180 million T cells were reported. About 280 gigabases of sequencing data and approximately 85 million unique TCR sequences were included in an early release covering about 600 HLA-typed donors. Of the approximately 400 genotyped donors, roughly 85% fell in the genetic ancestry cluster associated with self-reported Caucasian donors. The aim of the study was to test whether cataloging public T cell receptors could identify signatures of past pathogen exposure. The T cell repertoires of around 670 subjects were profiled by immunosequencing and related to cytomegalovirus serostatus. A separate validation cohort of 90 to 150 different subjects was used in addition to the 666-subject first cohort. High-throughput TCR immunosequencing, statistical association of individual TCRs with disease status, and machine learning were combined to predict cytomegalovirus infection status. In a later analysis, previously published TCR beta repertoires from 550 to 700 donors were re-analyzed and high-resolution HLA genotyping was added so that TCR occurrence patterns could be studied. Rather than using new phenotypic data, the later analysis identified candidate immune exposures from TCR beta sequences and from how often those sequences occurred across donors. An earlier analysis of some 500 of the donors used high-throughput TCR beta sequencing to judge whether each TCR beta V gene segment behaved as functional or pseudogenic. Donor age, sex, ethnicity and CMV serostatus were compiled alongside the repertoire data. Genome-wide SNP genotypes for about three fifths of the roughly 700 donors were used in a later genetic analysis, which treated that subset as a discovery cohort. Every discovery cohort repertoire had been produced on one sequencing platform. HLA typing covered class I and class II loci at four-digit resolution. Typing coverage differed by locus: A, B, C, DRB1 and DQB1 were typed in roughly 629-630 donors, DQA1 in about 560, DPA1 in roughly 590, and DPB1 in 450 to 480. About five DR-DQ haplotypes were handled as single units for association and clustering, since linkage in the cohort was strong. Among some 400 genotyped donors of the cohort, an average of approximately 240,000 unique TCR beta nucleotide sequences was sequenced per donor, of which about 18% were non-productive. Here is what the overall study found, with its caveats: In both the original and validation cohorts, the classifier was reported to diagnose cytomegalovirus status with high specificity and sensitivity. Most CMV-associated TCR beta chains appeared to be HLA-restricted in a later analysis, and the HLA associations seemed to be driven largely by CMV exposure. Compared with equally common non-associated chains, HLA-associated TCR beta chains in a later analysis were more clonally expanded and had lower generation probabilities. This cohort had only TCR beta chains sequenced, and the lack of alpha or paired-chain data limited which features could be detected. The presence/absence analyses assumed that sequencing depth was roughly uniform across donors, and that assumption may not be true. According to the authors, the approach could potentially be generalized to other disease states and immunological phenotypes. Because HLA typing was unavailable for some donors at each locus, only the typed subset was used in association tests. A further reported finding was that TCR beta sequences accurately predicted the HLA-A and HLA-B alleles for most subjects in the first cohort. In a later analysis, some 17,000 TCR beta sequences were associated with specific HLA alleles at a false discovery rate of 0.05. According to a later analysis, parvovirus B19, influenza, CMV and Epstein-Barr virus appeared linked to several top co-occurrence clusters. A group of highly shared sequence variants was considered likely to be a technical artifact of the sequencing pipeline. Assigning TCR associations to individual alleles was difficult when HLA alleles, especially DR and DQ, strongly co-occurred. A later analysis found that TCR association rates varied across HLA loci, with DRB1 alleles showing the most associated TCRs and HLA-C alleles the fewest. In vitro tests confirmed that a few of the cytomegalovirus-associated TCR beta chains recognize cytomegalovirus antigens. Across donors, most TCR sequences were observed very rarely, whereas some public TCRs were present in many individuals. Because counts were too low, 15 to 20 rarely observed V segments, including chromosome 9 orphons, were left out of the earlier analysis of 587 of the donors. In a later genetic analysis, a missense DCLRE1C variant was associated with V-gene and J-gene trimming of TCR beta chains, and the association was replicated in an independent cohort. Broadly in line with IMGT annotations, most TCR beta V segments showed up in productive rearrangements about 87% or about 30% of the time in an earlier analysis of around 550 of the donors. CMV serostatus was the only immune exposure information available for the cohort. In a later genetic analysis, fewer N-insertions in productive TCRs were reported among donors in an Asian-associated ancestry cluster than the roughly 640-donor mean. Because the 87-base-pair reads could not distinguish some IMGT-functional V segments, including TRBV6-2 and TRBV6-3, those segments were excluded. Correlated functional status among segregating V segments might be attributable to linkage disequilibrium, but an unknown experimental factor could not be ruled out. The study listed 150 to 200 TCR beta chains as associated with cytomegalovirus.

To prepare the library, the immunoSEQ multiplex PCR assay was applied. For the multiplex PCR, a mixture combining 60 forward primers for TCR Vbeta segments and 13 reverse primers for TCR Jbeta segments was used. The CDR3 region of rearranged TCR beta genes was amplified from genomic DNA by a multiplex PCR assay. On the Illumina HiSeq System, the amplified TCR beta libraries were sequenced as 87-base-pair reads. The authors processed their data as follows. A later analysis tallied roughly 78 million unique TCR beta chains across the 600 to 700 repertoires, and approximately 9.9 million of those chains were shared by two or more donors. To remove PCR and sequencing errors, raw reads were error-corrected and collapsed into unique sequences using a nearest-neighbor algorithm that merged closely related sequences. CDR3 sequences were aligned to IMGT reference sequences to assign V, D and J gene segments. For a sequence to be retained, a match of at least six nucleotides was required to both a V gene segment and a J gene segment. Rearrangements were called productive when the CDR3 lacked stop codons and stayed in frame with V and J; all others were non-productive. CDR3 was defined according to IMGT convention as the region running from the second conserved V-encoded cysteine to the conserved J-encoded phenylalanine. In an earlier analysis of around 570 of the donors, sequences lacking an unambiguous match to a single V gene segment were excluded. In an earlier analysis of roughly 500 of the donors, V segments were called functional above 56.7% productive rearrangements and were called segregating when the between-donor standard deviation exceeded 5%. A statistical classification framework was developed to diagnose cytomegalovirus status using the catalog of TCR beta chain sequences. In a later analysis, V and J genes were assigned by comparing TCR nucleotide sequences against IMGT/GENE-DB human TR gene sequences. A later analysis assigned CDR3 sequences and most-parsimonious VDJ recombination scenarios with the TCRdist pipeline. In a later analysis, every TCR beta chain was defined by the combination of its CDR3 amino acid sequence and its V-gene family, and reads without a unique V-gene family were dropped. To address suspected cross-contamination and a sequencing artifact, a later analysis removed 450 to 700 highly shared, low-generation-probability nucleotide sequences. In a later analysis, a clonal expansion index was calculated for each public chain from normalized within-repertoire ranks of inferred template counts. In a later analysis, generation probabilities were computed using a VDJ recombination model fitted to out-of-frame rearrangements, and the results were checked against IGoR. Hypergeometric tests were used in a later analysis to score TCR-TCR, TCR-HLA and TCR-CMV co-occurrence, with a repertoire-size bias correction applied to the TCR pairs. To estimate false discovery rates, a later analysis permuted the HLA or CMV assignments 20 times. A later analysis grouped co-occurring TCRs with DBSCAN, adding TCRdist sequence similarity when clustering within HLA-allele-positive subsets. Repertoires with fewer than 30,000 or more than 120,000 public chains were left out of co-occurrence clustering, as were roughly five repertoires with anomalous nucleotide sharing. TCRdb took over this immuneACCESS table, retaining in-frame rearrangements with V and J assigned. Such tables are incomplete; in checked studies, under half of the missing clones stem from an unresolved V gene, and the remainder is unexplained. From that table come the V and J calls and clone size; the DNA was used to work out D and trimming. This sample lists about 170,000 clones; approximately 80% were detected once. The ten most abundant clones make up just over 4.5% of the sample.

This clone has a single count. The antigen this receptor binds is unknown. Base qualities are not recorded, but no much larger clone differs from it by a single base. V and J are truncated by 0 bases and 2 bases respectively, leaving an intervening sequence of 11 bases. From its cysteine to its phenylalanine, the CDR3 spans 16 amino acids. Only the CDR3 portion is preserved as DNA: 48 bases, with reading frame beginning at the first base. From the germline V gene (reference sequence), CDR1 is MNHEY and CDR2 is SMNVEV. In total, over 600 healthy bone marrow donors made up the cohort. At the time of sampling, every cohort member was nominally healthy, though immune exposures that went unrecorded were likely present. The donor tested CMV seropositive and was one of the 289 seropositive cohort members. A peripheral blood sample was provided by each donor, and peripheral blood mononuclear cells were used for TCR beta sequencing. The Qiagen DNeasy Blood Extraction Kit was used to extract genomic DNA from the blood cell samples.

In this chain, TRBV27 is recombined with TRBJ1-3; the D gene is not confidently resolved. Source material: PBMCs. The sequence was obtained from a woman aged 45-59 years in good health and CMV-seropositive. This receptor has the CDR3 CASSLSSGTAGNTIYF. The nucleotides are TGTGCCAGCAGTTTATCGTCGGGAACTGCTGGAAACACCATATATTTT.